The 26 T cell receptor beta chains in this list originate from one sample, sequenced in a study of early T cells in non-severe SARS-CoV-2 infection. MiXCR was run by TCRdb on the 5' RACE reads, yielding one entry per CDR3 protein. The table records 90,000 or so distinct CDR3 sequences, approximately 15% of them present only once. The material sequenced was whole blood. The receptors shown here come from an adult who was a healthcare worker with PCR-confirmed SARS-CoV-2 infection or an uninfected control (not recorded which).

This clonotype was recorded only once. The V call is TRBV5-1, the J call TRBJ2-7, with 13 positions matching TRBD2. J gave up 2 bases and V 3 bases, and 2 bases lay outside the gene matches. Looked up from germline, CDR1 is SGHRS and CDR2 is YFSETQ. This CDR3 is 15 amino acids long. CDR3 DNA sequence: TGCGCCAGCAGCTCCGGGACTAGCGGGACCTACGAGCAGTACTTC. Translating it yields CASSSGTSGTYEQYF.

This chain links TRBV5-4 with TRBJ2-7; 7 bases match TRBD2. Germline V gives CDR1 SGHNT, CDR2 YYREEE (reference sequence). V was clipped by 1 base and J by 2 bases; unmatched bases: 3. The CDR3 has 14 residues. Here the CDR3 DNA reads TGTGCCAGCAGCTTGCGTGGGAGGGCCTACGAGCAGTACTTC. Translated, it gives CASSLRGRAYEQYF.

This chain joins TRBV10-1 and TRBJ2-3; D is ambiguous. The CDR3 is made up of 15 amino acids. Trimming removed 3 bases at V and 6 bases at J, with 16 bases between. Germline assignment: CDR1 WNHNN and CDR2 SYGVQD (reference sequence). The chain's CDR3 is CASSDSDGLRDTQYF. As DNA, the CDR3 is TGCGCCAGCAGTGATTCCGACGGGTTAAGGGATACGCAGTATTTT.

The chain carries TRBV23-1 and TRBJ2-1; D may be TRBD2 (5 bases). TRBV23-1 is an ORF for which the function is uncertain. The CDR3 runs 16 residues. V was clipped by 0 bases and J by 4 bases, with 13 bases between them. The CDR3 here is CASSQSQGGSYNEQFF. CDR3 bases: TGCGCCAGCAGTCAATCGCAAGGTGGGAGTTACAATGAGCAGTTCTTC.

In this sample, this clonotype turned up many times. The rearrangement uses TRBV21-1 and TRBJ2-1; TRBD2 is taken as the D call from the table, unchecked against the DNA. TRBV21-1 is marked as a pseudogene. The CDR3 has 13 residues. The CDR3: CASTLAGYNEQFF. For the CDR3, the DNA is TGTGCCAGCACCCTAGCGGGCTACAATGAGCAGTTCTTC.

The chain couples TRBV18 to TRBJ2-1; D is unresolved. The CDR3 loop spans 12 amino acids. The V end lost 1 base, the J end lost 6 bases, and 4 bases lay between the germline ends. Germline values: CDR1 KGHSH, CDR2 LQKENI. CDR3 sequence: CASSPRPNEQFF. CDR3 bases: TGTGCCAGCTCACCACGTCCCAATGAGCAGTTCTTC.

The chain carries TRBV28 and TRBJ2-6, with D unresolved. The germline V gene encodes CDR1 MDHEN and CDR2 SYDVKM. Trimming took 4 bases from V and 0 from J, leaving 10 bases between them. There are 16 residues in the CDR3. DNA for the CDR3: TGTGCCAGCAGTTCAACGACTCTCTCTGGGGCCAACGTCCTGACTTTC. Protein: CASSSTTLSGANVLTF.

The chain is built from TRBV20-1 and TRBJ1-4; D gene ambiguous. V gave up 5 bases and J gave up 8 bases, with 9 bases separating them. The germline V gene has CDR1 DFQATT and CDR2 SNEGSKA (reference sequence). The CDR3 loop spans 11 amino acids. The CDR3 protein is CSAARREKLFF. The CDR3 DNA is TGCAGTGCTGCCAGGAGGGAAAAACTGTTTTTT.

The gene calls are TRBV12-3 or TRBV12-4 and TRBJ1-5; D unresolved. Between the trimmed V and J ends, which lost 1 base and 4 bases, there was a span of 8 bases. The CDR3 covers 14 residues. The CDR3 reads CASSLGGRNQPQHF. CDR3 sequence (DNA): TGTGCCAGCAGTTTAGGGGGTAGGAATCAGCCCCAGCATTTT.

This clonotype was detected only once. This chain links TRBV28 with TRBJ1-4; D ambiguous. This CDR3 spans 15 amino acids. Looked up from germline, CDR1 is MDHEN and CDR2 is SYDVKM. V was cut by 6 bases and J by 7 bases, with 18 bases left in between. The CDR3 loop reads CASSPPGEAVEKLFF. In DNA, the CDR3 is TGTGCCAGCAGCCCCCCTGGGGAAGCGGTTGAAAAACTGTTTTTT.

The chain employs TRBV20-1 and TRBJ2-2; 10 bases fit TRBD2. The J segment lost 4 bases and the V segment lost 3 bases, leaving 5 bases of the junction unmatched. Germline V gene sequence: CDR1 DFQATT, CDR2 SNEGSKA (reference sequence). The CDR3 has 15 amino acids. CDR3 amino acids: CSASPSGSPTGELFF. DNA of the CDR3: TGCAGTGCTAGCCCTAGCGGGAGCCCCACCGGGGAGCTGTTTTTT.

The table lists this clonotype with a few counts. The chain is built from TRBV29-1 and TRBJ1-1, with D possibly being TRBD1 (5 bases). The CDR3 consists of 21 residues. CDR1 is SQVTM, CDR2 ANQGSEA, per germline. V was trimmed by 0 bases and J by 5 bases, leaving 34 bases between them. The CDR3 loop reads CSVEERSKGLVTGVGWTEAFF. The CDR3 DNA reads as TGCAGCGTTGAAGAAAGGTCTAAAGGACTGGTAACAGGTGTGGGTTGGACTGAAGCTTTCTTT.

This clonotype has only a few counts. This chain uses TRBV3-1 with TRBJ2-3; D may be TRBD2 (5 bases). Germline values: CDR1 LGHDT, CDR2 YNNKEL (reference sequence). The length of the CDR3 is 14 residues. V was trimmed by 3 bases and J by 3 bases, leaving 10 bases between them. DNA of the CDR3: TGTGCCAGCAGCCATGCCCCGGGGACAGATACGCAGTATTTT. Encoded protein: CASSHAPGTDTQYF.

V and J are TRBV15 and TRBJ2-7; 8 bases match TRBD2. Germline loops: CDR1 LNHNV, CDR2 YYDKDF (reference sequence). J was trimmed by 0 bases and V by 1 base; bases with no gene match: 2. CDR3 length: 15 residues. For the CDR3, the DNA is TGTGCCACCAGCAGAGGGAGCGGGAGCTCCTACGAGCAGTACTTC. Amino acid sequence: CATSRGSGSSYEQYF.

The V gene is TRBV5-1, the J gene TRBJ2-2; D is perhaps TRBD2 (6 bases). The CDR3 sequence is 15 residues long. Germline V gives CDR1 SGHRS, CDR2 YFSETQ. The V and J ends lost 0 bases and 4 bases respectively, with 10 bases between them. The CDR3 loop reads CASSLEGTFTGELFF. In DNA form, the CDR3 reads TGCGCCAGCAGCTTGGAGGGGACTTTCACCGGGGAGCTGTTTTTT.

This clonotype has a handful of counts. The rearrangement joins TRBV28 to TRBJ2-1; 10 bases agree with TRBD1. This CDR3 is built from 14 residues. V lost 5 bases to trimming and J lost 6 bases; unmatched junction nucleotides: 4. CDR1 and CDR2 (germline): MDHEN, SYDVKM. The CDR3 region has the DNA TGTGCCAGCAGTGGGACAGGGGAATCCAATGAGCAGTTCTTC. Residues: CASSGTGESNEQFF.

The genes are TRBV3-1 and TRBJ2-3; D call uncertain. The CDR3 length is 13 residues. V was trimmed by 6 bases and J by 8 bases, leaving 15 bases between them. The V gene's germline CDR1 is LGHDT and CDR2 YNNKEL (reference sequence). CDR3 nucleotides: TGTGCCAGCAGTCCTACGACGTGGTCTACGCAGTATTTT. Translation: CASSPTTWSTQYF.

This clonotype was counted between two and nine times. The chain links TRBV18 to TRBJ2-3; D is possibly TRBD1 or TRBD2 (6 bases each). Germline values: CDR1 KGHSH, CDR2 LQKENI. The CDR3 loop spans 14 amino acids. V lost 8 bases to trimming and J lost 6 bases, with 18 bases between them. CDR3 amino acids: CASPKGGLWDTQYF. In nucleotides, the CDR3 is TGTGCCAGCCCCAAAGGGGGACTTTGGGATACGCAGTATTTT.

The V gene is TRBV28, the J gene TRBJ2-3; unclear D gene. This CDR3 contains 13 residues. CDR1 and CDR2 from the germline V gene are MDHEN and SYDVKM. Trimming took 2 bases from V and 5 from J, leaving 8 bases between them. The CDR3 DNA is TGTGCCAGCAGTTTACGGACGAAAGATACGCAGTATTTT. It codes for CASSLRTKDTQYF.

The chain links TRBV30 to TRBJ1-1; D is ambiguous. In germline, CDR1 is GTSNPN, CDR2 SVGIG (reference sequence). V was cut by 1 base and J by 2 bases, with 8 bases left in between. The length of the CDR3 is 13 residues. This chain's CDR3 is CAWSARHNTEAFF. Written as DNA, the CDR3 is TGTGCCTGGAGTGCCAGACACAACACTGAAGCTTTCTTT. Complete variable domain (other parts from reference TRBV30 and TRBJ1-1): SQTIHQWPATLVQPVGSPLSLECTVEGTSNPNLYWYRQAAGRGLQLLFYSVGIGQISSEVPQNLSASRPQDRQFILSSKKLLLSDSGFYLCAWSARHNTEAFFGQGTRLTVV.

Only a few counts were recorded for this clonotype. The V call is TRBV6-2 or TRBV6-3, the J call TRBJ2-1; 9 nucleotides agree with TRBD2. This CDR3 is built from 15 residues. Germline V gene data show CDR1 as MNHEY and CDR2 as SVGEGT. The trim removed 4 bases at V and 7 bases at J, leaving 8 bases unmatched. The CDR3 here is CASSSWREGKNEQFF. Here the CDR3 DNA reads TGTGCCAGCAGTTCTTGGCGGGAGGGTAAGAATGAGCAGTTCTTC.

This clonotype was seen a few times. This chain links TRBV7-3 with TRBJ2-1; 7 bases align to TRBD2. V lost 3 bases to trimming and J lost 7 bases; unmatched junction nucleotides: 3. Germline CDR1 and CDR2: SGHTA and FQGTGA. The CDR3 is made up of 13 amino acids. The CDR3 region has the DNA TGTGCCAGCAGCTTCGCGGGGGAGAATGAGCAGTTCTTC. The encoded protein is CASSFAGENEQFF.

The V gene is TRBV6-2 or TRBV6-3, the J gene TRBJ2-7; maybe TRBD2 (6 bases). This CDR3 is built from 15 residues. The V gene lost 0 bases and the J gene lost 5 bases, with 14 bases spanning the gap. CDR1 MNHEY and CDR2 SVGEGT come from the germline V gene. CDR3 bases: TGTGCCAGCAGTTACTCGGGACTCCATGGGGACGAGCAGTACTTC. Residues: CASSYSGLHGDEQYF.

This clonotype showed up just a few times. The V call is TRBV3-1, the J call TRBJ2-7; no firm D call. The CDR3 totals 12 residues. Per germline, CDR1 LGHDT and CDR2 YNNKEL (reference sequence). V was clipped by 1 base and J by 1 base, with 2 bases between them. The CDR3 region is CASSQASYEQYF. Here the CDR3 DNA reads TGTGCCAGCAGCCAAGCGTCCTACGAGCAGTACTTC.

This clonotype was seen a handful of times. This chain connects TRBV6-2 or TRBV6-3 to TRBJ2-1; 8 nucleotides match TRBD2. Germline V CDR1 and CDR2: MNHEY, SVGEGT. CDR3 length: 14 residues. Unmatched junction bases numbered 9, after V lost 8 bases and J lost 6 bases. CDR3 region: CASGWSGGRNEQFF. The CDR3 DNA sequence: TGTGCCAGCGGGTGGTCGGGAGGGCGCAATGAGCAGTTCTTC.

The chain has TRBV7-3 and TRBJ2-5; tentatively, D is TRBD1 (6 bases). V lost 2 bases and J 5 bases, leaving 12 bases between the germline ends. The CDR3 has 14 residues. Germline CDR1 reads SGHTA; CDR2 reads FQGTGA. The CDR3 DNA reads TGTGCCAGCAGCTTATCTACAGGGACGGAGACCCAGTACTTC. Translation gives CASSLSTGTETQYF.